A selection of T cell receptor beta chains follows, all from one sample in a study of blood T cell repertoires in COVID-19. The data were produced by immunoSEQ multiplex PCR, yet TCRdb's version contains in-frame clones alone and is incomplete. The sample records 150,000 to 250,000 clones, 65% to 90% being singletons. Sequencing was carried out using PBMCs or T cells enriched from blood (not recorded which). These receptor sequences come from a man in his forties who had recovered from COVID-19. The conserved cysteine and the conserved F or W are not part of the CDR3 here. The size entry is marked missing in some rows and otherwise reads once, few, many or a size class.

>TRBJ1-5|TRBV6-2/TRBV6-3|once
ASSPYTPTPSNQPQH
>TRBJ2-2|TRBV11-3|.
ASSDGTGDPTGELF
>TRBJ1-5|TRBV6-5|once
ASSQGNQPQH
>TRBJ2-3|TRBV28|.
ASSPRDGRTDTQY
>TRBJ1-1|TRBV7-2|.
ASSLDLSTGSTEAF
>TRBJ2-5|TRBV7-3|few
ASSLRGTASGDWTQY
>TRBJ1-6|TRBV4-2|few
ASSQLRGGQGTSPLH
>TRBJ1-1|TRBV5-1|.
ASSSPGGDTEAF
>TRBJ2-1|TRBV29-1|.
SVVWAGAQSYNEQF
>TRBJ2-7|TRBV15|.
ATSTIGSEGYEQY
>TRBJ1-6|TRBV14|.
ASSPLGRGNSPLH
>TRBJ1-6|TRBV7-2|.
ASSLVGGSGTASPPLH
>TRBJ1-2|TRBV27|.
ASSPIGPPGGYT
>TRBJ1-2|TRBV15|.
ATSRDLGNGGRGYGYT
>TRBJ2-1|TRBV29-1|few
SVDDGGPSYNEQF
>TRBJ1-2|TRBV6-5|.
ASNPGQGAQGYT
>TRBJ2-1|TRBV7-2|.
ASSLGRPDRVSNEQF
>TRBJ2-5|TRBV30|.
AWGMGPVGETQY
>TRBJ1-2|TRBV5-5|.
ASSWGQGNYGYT
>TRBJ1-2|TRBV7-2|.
ASSLIAGGYT